This entry lists 4 T cell receptor beta chains sequenced from one sample in a study of shared clonotypes between healthy human individuals. Generated by immunoSEQ multiplex PCR, the TCRdb table keeps only in-frame clones and is missing some. Here the sample spans 85,000 to 100,000 clones, approximately 63% being singletons. The source material was memory CD8+ T cells sorted from blood. Subset in this sample: CD45RO+ cells pooled with CCR7-negative TemRA cells. Every receptor here comes from a man aged 25 to 45 in good health.

The V gene is TRBV5-5, the J gene TRBJ2-7; maybe TRBD1 (6 bases). Looked up from germline, CDR1 is SGHKS and CDR2 is YYEKEE (reference sequence). V was shortened by 0 bases and J by 0 bases, with 10 bases between the two germline ends. The CDR3 extends over 15 amino acids. CDR3 region: CASSLEATGSYEQYF. In DNA form, the CDR3 reads TGTGCCAGCAGCTTGGAGGCGACAGGCTCCTACGAGCAGTACTTC. Full variable domain (remainder filled in from reference TRBV5-5 and TRBJ2-7): DAGVTQSPTHLIKTRGQQVTLRCSPISGHKSVSWYQQVLGQGPQFIFQYYEKEERGRGNFPDRFSARQFPNYSSELNVNALLLGDSALYLCASSLEATGSYEQYFGPGTRLTVT.

The chain couples TRBV27 to TRBJ2-2, with a tentative D call TRBD1 (5 bases). Germline-derived CDR1 and CDR2 are MNHEY and SMNVEV (reference sequence). Between the trimmed V and J ends, which lost 1 base and 6 bases, there was a span of 15 bases. CDR3 length equals 16 residues. CDR3 sequence: CASSLLGHGGSGELFF. In DNA form, the CDR3 reads TGTGCCAGCAGTTTATTGGGGCACGGCGGTTCCGGGGAGCTGTTTTTT.

The chain employs TRBV27 and TRBJ2-7, with D unclear. Germline assignment: CDR1 MNHEY and CDR2 SMNVEV (reference sequence). Trimming pared 6 bases from V and 0 bases from J, leaving 9 bases between. The CDR3 contains 13 residues. CDR3 region: CASSPATSYEQYF. The DNA of the CDR3 is TGTGCCAGCAGCCCCGCCACCTCCTACGAGCAGTACTTC.

The chain recombines TRBV6-1 with TRBJ2-1; 8 nucleotides line up with TRBD1. V lost 7 bases and J lost 3; bases outside the gene matches: 5. Germline V gives CDR1 MNHNS, CDR2 SASEGT. The CDR3 totals 14 residues. DNA of the CDR3: TGTGCCAGCACAACAGGGGGAGGCTACAATGAGCAGTTCTTC. This sequence encodes CASTTGGGYNEQFF.